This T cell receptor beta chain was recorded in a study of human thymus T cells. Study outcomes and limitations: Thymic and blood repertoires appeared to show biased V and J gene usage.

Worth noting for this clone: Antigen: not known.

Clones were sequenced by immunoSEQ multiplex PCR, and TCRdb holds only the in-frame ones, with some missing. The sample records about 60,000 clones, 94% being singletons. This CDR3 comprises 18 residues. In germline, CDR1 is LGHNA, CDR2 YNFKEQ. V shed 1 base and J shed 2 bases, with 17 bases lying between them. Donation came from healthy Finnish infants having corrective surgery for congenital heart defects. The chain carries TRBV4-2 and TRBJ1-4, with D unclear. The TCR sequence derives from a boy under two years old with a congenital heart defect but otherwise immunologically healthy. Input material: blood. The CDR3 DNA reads TGTGCCAGCAGCCAAGTTCAAGGTGTGGCGGCGACTAATGAAAAACTGTTTTTT. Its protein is CASSQVQGVAATNEKLFF.